These 23 T cell receptor beta chains came from one sample sequenced in a study of shared clonotypes between healthy human individuals. Measured with immunoSEQ multiplex PCR; TCRdb has only the in-frame clones, and not every one. The data hold some 2,400,000 clones, with roughly 95% observed a single time. What was sequenced was naive CD4+ T cells sorted from blood. Specified subset: CD45RA+ positively selected. The receptors shown here come from a man aged 18 to 30 in good health.

J is TRBJ1-1 and V is TRBV5-1; weak D call: TRBD1 (6 bases). V was shortened by 1 base and J by 0 bases, with 10 bases between the two germline ends. Germline-derived CDR1 and CDR2 are SGHRS and YFSETQ. CDR3 length: 15 amino acids. CDR3 nucleotides: TGCGCCAGCAGCTTGACAGGGAGCATGAACACTGAAGCTTTCTTT. Its translation: CASSLTGSMNTEAFF.

The chain joins TRBV7-9 to TRBJ2-7; no clear D gene. Germline values: CDR1 SEHNR, CDR2 FQNEAQ (reference sequence). V was cut by 4 bases and J by 6 bases, with 10 bases left in between. This CDR3 has 12 residues. For the CDR3, the DNA is TGTGCCAGCAGCTCTCAGTCGGGCGAGCAGTACTTC. It specifies CASSSQSGEQYF.

V and J are TRBV6-5 and TRBJ2-1, with TRBD2 matching 9 bases. The V gene end was trimmed by 0 bases and the J gene end by 8 bases; junction bases not matched to a gene: 8. This CDR3 has 16 residues. Germline CDR1 MNHEY, CDR2 SVGAGI. The CDR3 sequence is CASSYSGGGRADEQFF. In DNA, the CDR3 is TGTGCCAGCAGTTACTCGGGAGGCGGGAGGGCGGATGAGCAGTTCTTC.

As for this clone: This CDR3 is also generated by other DNA sequences in the sample. J is TRBJ2-7 and V is TRBV2; D uncertain. CDR3 size: 11 residues. Deletions cut 6 bases from V and 4 bases from J, with 7 bases between. The germline V gene encodes CDR1 SNHLY and CDR2 FYNNEI. CDR3: CASSGSYEQYF. The CDR3 bases are TGTGCCAGCAGCGGCTCGTACGAGCAGTACTTC. Supplemented by reference TRBV2 and TRBJ2-7, the full variable domain reads EPEVTQTPSHQVTQMGQEVILRCVPISNHLYFYWYRQILGQKVEFLVSFYNNEISEKSEIFDDQFSVERPDGSNFTLKIRSTKLEDSAMYFCASSGSYEQYFGPGTRLTVT.

The chain links TRBV5-6 to TRBJ1-1, with 10 positions matching TRBD1. The CDR3 runs to 14 residues. Germline CDR1 and CDR2: SGHDT and YYEEEE. The V and J ends lost 4 bases and 2 bases, in that order; junction bases with no gene match: 2. The CDR3 DNA sequence: TGTGCCAGCAGCCCGACAGGGGGCAACACTGAAGCTTTCTTT. This encodes CASSPTGGNTEAFF.

The chain employs TRBV5-4 and TRBJ2-7, with D maybe TRBD1 (5 bases). The V gene's germline CDR1 is SGHNT and CDR2 YYREEE (reference sequence). The CDR3 is made up of 14 amino acids. Trimming stripped 0 bases from V and 2 bases from J, with 9 bases between. The CDR3 is CASSLGRETYEQYF. CDR3 bases: TGTGCCAGCAGCTTGGGCAGGGAAACCTACGAGCAGTACTTC.

This clone was seen a single time. The chain uses TRBV5-1 and TRBJ2-5; 10 bases align to TRBD1. This CDR3 region has 14 residues. V was clipped by 9 bases and J by 4 bases; unmatched bases: 9. In germline, CDR1 is SGHRS, CDR2 YFSETQ. The CDR3 DNA reads TGCGCCACTGCGGGACAGGGGATTGCAGAGACCCAGTACTTC. It translates to CATAGQGIAETQYF.

This clone was detected only once. This chain uses TRBV4-1 with TRBJ2-7; 9 bases align to TRBD1. From germline, CDR1 is MGHRA and CDR2 YSYEKL. V was pared by 0 bases and J by 7 bases, with 13 bases of the junction left unmatched. This CDR3 spans 17 amino acids. As DNA, the CDR3 is TGCGCCAGCAGCCAAGATCTAGGGACAGGGCTAATCGGGGAGCAGTACTTC. As protein: CASSQDLGTGLIGEQYF.

The genes are TRBV5-1 and TRBJ1-2; 10 bases align to TRBD1. Trimming removed 2 bases from V and 6 bases from J; junction bases left unmatched: 4. CDR1 and CDR2 (germline): SGHRS, YFSETQ. This CDR3 comprises 14 residues. The CDR3 region has the DNA TGCGCCAGCAGCTTCAGACAGGGGGCGGATGGCTACACCTTC. As protein: CASSFRQGADGYTF.

About this clone itself: Other nucleotide sequences in the sample specify the same CDR3. DNA for the CDR3: TGCGCCAGCAGACCGAGCGGGAGCACAGATACGCAGTATTTT. Translating it yields CASRPSGSTDTQYF. The V and J genes are TRBV5-1 and TRBJ2-3; D perhaps matches TRBD2 (6 bases). V lost 5 bases to trimming and J lost 0 bases, with 10 bases between them. There are 14 residues in the CDR3. Germline values: CDR1 SGHRS, CDR2 YFSETQ.

This rearrangement joins TRBV9 to TRBJ2-5; TRBD2 matches 13 bases. CDR3 length equals 17 residues. CDR1 SGDLS and CDR2 YYNGEE come from the germline V gene. V was clipped by 3 bases and J by 2 bases; unmatched bases: 7. CDR3 nucleotides: TGTGCCAGCAGCGGCGAGACGGGACTAGCGGGGCAAGAGACCCAGTACTTC. This gives the protein CASSGETGLAGQETQYF.

The chain combines TRBV6-5 with TRBJ2-5; possible D gene TRBD2, 6 bases. The germline V gene has CDR1 MNHEY and CDR2 SVGAGI. The CDR3 runs to 13 residues. V was cut by 4 bases and J by 5 bases, with 11 bases left in between. The CDR3 loop is CASSSTRYETQYF. CDR3 DNA sequence: TGTGCCAGCAGTTCGACTAGATATGAGACCCAGTACTTC.

This sequence joins TRBV5-5 and TRBJ2-5; D gene uncertain. The CDR3 is 13 amino acids. The germline V gene encodes CDR1 SGHKS and CDR2 YYEKEE (reference sequence). Trimming cost V 5 bases and J 0 bases, with 8 bases left between them. CDR3 protein: CASRGLNQETQYF. The CDR3 DNA reads TGTGCCAGCAGGGGGTTGAACCAAGAGACCCAGTACTTC.

The chain recombines TRBV5-6 with TRBJ1-3; no clear D gene. Germline loops: CDR1 SGHDT, CDR2 YYEEEE. V was trimmed by 0 bases and J by 2 bases, leaving 15 bases between them. The CDR3 extends over 17 amino acids. The CDR3 coding sequence is TGTGCCAGCAGCTTGGCGGGCAGGAGGTCTACTGGAAACACCATATATTTT. It codes for CASSLAGRRSTGNTIYF.

The chain couples TRBV7-3 to TRBJ2-1; D call uncertain. V was clipped by 5 bases and J by 0 bases, with 8 bases between them. The CDR3 totals 14 residues. From germline, CDR1 is SGHTA and CDR2 FQGTGA. The CDR3 DNA reads as TGTGCCAGCAGCCCGCCGGGCTCCTACAATGAGCAGTTCTTC. This codes for CASSPPGSYNEQFF.

The rearrangement links TRBV5-1 to TRBJ2-2, with D tentatively TRBD2 (5 bases). Germline V gives CDR1 SGHRS, CDR2 YFSETQ. The CDR3 totals 15 residues. V shed 2 bases and J shed 5 bases, with 13 bases lying between them. CDR3 in amino acids: CASSLRTSQTGELFF. The DNA of the CDR3 is TGCGCCAGCAGCTTACGGACTTCTCAGACCGGGGAGCTGTTTTTT.

The chain joins TRBV9 to TRBJ1-1; a weak D match, TRBD1 (6 bases). Trimming cost V 0 bases and J 5 bases, with 14 bases left between them. Germline V CDR1 and CDR2: SGDLS, YYNGEE. This CDR3 region has 15 residues. CDR3: CASSVGTVRGTEAFF. The DNA for the CDR3 is TGTGCCAGCAGCGTAGGGACAGTTAGAGGAACTGAAGCTTTCTTT.

The chain couples TRBV27 to TRBJ2-4; 7 bases align to TRBD1. V dropped 5 bases and J dropped 4; count of bases not matched to a gene: 8. The germline gives CDR1 MNHEY, CDR2 SMNVEV (reference sequence). CDR3 length: 15 residues. Written as DNA, the CDR3 is TGTGCCAGCAGTATCCGGACAGGACGAAAAAACATTCAGTACTTC. Its translation is CASSIRTGRKNIQYF.

This clone has just one count. V and J are TRBV18 and TRBJ2-7; 9 bases fit TRBD1. V lost 4 bases, J lost 5 bases, and 9 bases stayed unmatched. The V gene's germline CDR1 is KGHSH and CDR2 LQKENI. The CDR3 extends over 15 amino acids. CDR3 nucleotides: TGTGCCAGCTCACGCCGGGACAGGGATCCCGACGAGCAGTACTTC. Protein sequence: CASSRRDRDPDEQYF.

V usage is TRBV4-1 and J usage is TRBJ1-4, with a weak D call TRBD1 (6 bases). Trimming removed 0 bases from V and 0 bases from J, with 8 bases in between. In germline, CDR1 is MGHRA, CDR2 YSYEKL. This CDR3 region has 16 residues. As DNA, the CDR3 is TGCGCCAGCAGCCAAGACGGGACAACAACTAATGAAAAACTGTTTTTT. Amino acid sequence: CASSQDGTTTNEKLFF.

Comment on this clone: This sample also contains other DNA sequences that code for the same CDR3. The J gene is TRBJ1-2, the V gene TRBV6-6, with unresolved D. Germline CDR1 is MNHNY and CDR2 is SVGAGI (reference sequence). This CDR3 region has 10 residues. The V gene lost 2 bases and the J gene lost 8 bases, with 3 bases spanning the gap. CDR3 region: CASSYDGYTF. CDR3 bases: TGTGCCAGCAGTTACGACGGCTACACCTTC.

The chain combines TRBV5-8 with TRBJ1-5, with D possibly being TRBD1 (5 bases). Germline V gives CDR1 SGHTS, CDR2 YDEGEE. The CDR3 totals 15 residues. V lost 4 bases to trimming and J lost 0 bases, with 11 bases between them. CDR3 sequence reads: CASSQGLDSNQPQHF. Here the CDR3 DNA reads TGTGCCAGCAGCCAGGGACTGGATAGCAATCAGCCCCAGCATTTT.

The J gene is TRBJ2-5, the V gene TRBV7-3; D remains unclear. Germline loops: CDR1 SGHTA, CDR2 FQGTGA. V gave up 0 bases and J gave up 4 bases, with 9 bases separating them. The CDR3 has 14 residues. CDR3 DNA: TGTGCCAGCAGCTTAACGGTTTGGGCAGAGACCCAGTACTTC. Translating gives CASSLTVWAETQYF.